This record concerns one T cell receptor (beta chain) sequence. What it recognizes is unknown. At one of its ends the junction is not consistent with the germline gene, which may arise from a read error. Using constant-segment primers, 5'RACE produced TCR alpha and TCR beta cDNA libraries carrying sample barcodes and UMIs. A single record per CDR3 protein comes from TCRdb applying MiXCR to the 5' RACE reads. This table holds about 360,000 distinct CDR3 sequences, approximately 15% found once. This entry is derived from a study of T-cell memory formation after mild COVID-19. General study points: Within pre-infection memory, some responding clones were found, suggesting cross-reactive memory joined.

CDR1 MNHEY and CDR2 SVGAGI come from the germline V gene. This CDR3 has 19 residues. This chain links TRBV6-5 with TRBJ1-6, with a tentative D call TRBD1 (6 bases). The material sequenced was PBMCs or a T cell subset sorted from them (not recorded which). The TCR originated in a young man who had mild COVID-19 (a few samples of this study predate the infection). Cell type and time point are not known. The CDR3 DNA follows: TGTGCCAGCAGTTACGCAGGGGTAGGGACGTGGGGGCTTTATTCACACCTCCACTTT. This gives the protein CASSYAGVGTWGLYSHLHF.